The present T cell receptor (beta chain) was sequenced within a study of shared clonotypes between healthy human individuals. Points from the study as a whole: Represented diversity, genetic and exposure-history alike, was limited by few donors.

Germline CDR1 reads SQVTM; CDR2 reads ANQGSEA. The CDR3 spans 12 residues. A word on this clone: The antigen is unknown.

TCRdb's table, derived via immunoSEQ multiplex PCR, lists solely in-frame clones and lacks some. The repertoire holds approximately 2.1 million clones, approximately 95% seen once, with about 0.39% in the top ten. The gene calls are TRBV29-1 and TRBJ2-5; D possibly corresponds to TRBD2 (6 bases). This sequence was found in a man younger than 35 in good health. Some clones in this sample may be carry-over from other donors' samples. The sample consisted of naive CD4+ T cells from PBMCs. The subset is: CD45RA+ positively selected. CDR3 loop: CSTTGGQETQYF. The CDR3 DNA reads TGCAGTACCACCGGGGGACAAGAGACCCAGTACTTC.